These 13 T cell receptor beta chains originate from one sample sequenced in a study of blood T cell repertoires in COVID-19. TCRdb's table, derived via immunoSEQ multiplex PCR, lists solely in-frame clones and lacks some. Of approximately 220,000 clones listed, approximately 90% are singletons. The sample taken for sequencing was peripheral blood. Receptors originate from a man over 45 with acute or convalescent COVID-19.

The rearrangement links TRBV5-5 to TRBJ2-2, with 9 bases fitting TRBD1. The CDR3 is 20 amino acids. CDR1 and CDR2 from the germline V gene are SGHKS and YYEKEE (reference sequence). Germline trimming cut 5 bases from V and 6 bases from J; bases unmatched to any gene: 23. CDR3 in amino acids: CASRGGGQGQFATWSGELFF. DNA for the CDR3: TGTGCCAGCAGGGGTGGGGGACAGGGCCAGTTCGCCACATGGTCCGGGGAGCTGTTTTTT.

The chain uses TRBV23-1 and TRBJ2-1; 8 bases map to TRBD1. TRBV23-1 is placed among ORFs of uncertain function. CDR3 size: 19 residues. V trimming: 0 bases; J trimming: 4 bases; junction bases outside the gene matches: 14. This CDR3 reads CASSQSPDRNRGIYNEQFF. For the CDR3, the DNA is TGCGCCAGCAGTCAATCCCCGGATCGGAACAGGGGGATATACAATGAGCAGTTCTTC.

The chain employs TRBV30 and TRBJ1-6; a possible D gene is TRBD1 (5 bases). With 3 bases removed from V and 14 bases from J, the gap between germline ends came to 8 bases. CDR1 is GTSNPN and CDR2 is SVGIG in the germline V gene (reference sequence). The CDR3 has 10 residues. The CDR3 protein is CAWRGETLHF. The CDR3 nucleotides are TGTGCCTGGAGAGGGGAAACCCTCCACTTT.

The rearrangement links TRBV27 to TRBJ1-4; tentative D call: TRBD1 (5 bases). V was clipped by 5 bases and J by 7 bases, with 17 bases between them. Germline V CDR1 and CDR2: MNHEY, SMNVEV (reference sequence). CDR3 length equals 15 residues. CDR3 protein: CASSRRFRVGEKLFF. The CDR3 coding sequence is TGTGCCAGCAGTCGACGGTTCAGGGTGGGTGAAAAACTGTTTTTT.

This clone was counted once. The chain recombines TRBV5-1 with TRBJ2-5, with D maybe TRBD1 (6 bases). Germline-derived CDR1 and CDR2 are SGHRS and YFSETQ. The CDR3 sequence is 14 residues long. The V gene lost 4 bases and the J gene lost 1 base, with 11 bases spanning the gap. The CDR3 reads CASSNTGIQETQYF. The CDR3 coding sequence is TGCGCCAGCAGCAACACAGGGATCCAAGAGACCCAGTACTTC.

This rearrangement joins TRBV19 to TRBJ2-6; D remains unclear. V was shortened by 7 bases and J by 2 bases, with 12 bases between the two germline ends. Germline V gene sequence: CDR1 LNHDA, CDR2 SQIVND (reference sequence). The CDR3 contains 15 residues. The CDR3 sequence is CASNVRVAGANVLTF. The DNA for the CDR3 is TGTGCCAGTAATGTCCGGGTCGCTGGGGCCAACGTCCTGACTTTC.

This chain connects TRBV7-6 to TRBJ2-1, with D perhaps matching TRBD2 (5 bases). CDR1 and CDR2 from the germline V gene are SGHVS and FNYEAQ. The CDR3 runs to 16 residues. V lost 3 bases and J 5 bases, leaving 17 bases between the germline ends. Written as DNA, the CDR3 is TGTGCCAGCAGCTTTTCCACTCCCGCGACTAACAATGAGCAGTTCTTC. This sequence encodes CASSFSTPATNNEQFF. The full variable domain, rest sourced from reference TRBV7-6 and TRBJ2-1, is GAGVSQSPRYKVTKRGQDVALRCDPISGHVSLYWYRQALGQGPEFLTYFNYEAQQDKSGLPNDRFSAERPEGSISTLTIQRTEQRDSAMYRCASSFSTPATNNEQFFGPGTRLTVL.

V gene TRBV28 combines with J gene TRBJ2-6, with 8 bases that match TRBD1. This CDR3 is 17 amino acids long. The V segment lost 6 bases and the J segment 0 bases; nucleotides outside the gene matches: 7. The germline V gene encodes CDR1 MDHEN and CDR2 SYDVKM. CDR3 in DNA: TGTGCCAGCAGCTACGGACAGGGCCACTCTGGGGCCAACGTCCTGACTTTC. It yields the protein CASSYGQGHSGANVLTF.

The chain has TRBV14 and TRBJ2-7, with D perhaps matching TRBD2 (5 bases). There are 12 residues in the CDR3. V gave up 2 bases and J gave up 5 bases, with 7 bases separating them. CDR1 is SGHDN, CDR2 FVKESK, per germline. Written as DNA, the CDR3 is TGTGCCAGCAGCCAACTGCGGGACGAGCAGTACTTC. It encodes CASSQLRDEQYF.

The chain has TRBV3-1 (or the pseudogene TRBV3-2) and TRBJ2-7; maybe TRBD2 (6 bases). V lost 4 bases and J 3 bases, leaving 16 bases between the germline ends. Germline V CDR1 and CDR2: LGHDT, YNNKEL (reference sequence). The CDR3 contains 15 residues. In nucleotides, the CDR3 is TGTGCCAGCAGCCTTAGCGGAGCCGGCCTCTACGAGCAGTACTTC. This sequence encodes CASSLSGAGLYEQYF.

The rearrangement uses TRBV2 and TRBJ2-3; 7 bases line up with TRBD2. The germline CDR1 and CDR2 sequences are SNHLY and FYNNEI. The CDR3 is 14 residues long. V lost 5 bases and J lost 2; bases outside the gene matches: 4. In DNA form, the CDR3 reads TGTGCCAGCAGTCTAGCGGCCTACACAGATACGCAGTATTTT. Protein: CASSLAAYTDTQYF.

This clone is a singleton in its sample. This chain joins TRBV18 and TRBJ1-5; D call uncertain. V dropped 2 bases and J dropped 3 bases, with 8 bases sitting between them. There are 14 residues in the CDR3. Germline V gene lookup returns CDR1 KGHSH and CDR2 LQKENI. CDR3 nucleotides: TGTGCCAGCTCACCAGAGGATATCAATCAGCCCCAGCATTTT. It yields the protein CASSPEDINQPQHF.

This chain's CDR3 is CSASPPWGEIEAFF. CDR3 DNA sequence: TGCAGTGCTAGTCCTCCCTGGGGGGAAATTGAAGCTTTCTTT. This chain connects TRBV20-1 to TRBJ1-1, with TRBD1 as a possible D gene (5 bases). The V end lost 3 bases, the J end lost 7 bases, and 18 bases lay between the germline ends. Per germline, CDR1 DFQATT and CDR2 SNEGSKA (reference sequence). The CDR3 is 14 residues long.